Sequencing of this T cell receptor beta chain was carried out in a study of Ad26.COV2.S vaccination and SARS-CoV-2 variants. Assay: immunoSEQ multiplex PCR; the TCRdb copy retains only in-frame clones and omits some. The table records some 350,000 clones, about 91% of them present only once. On this clone itself: Its antigen is unidentified.

Germline-derived CDR1 and CDR2 are SEHNR and FQNEAQ (reference sequence). CDR3 length: 14 residues. The V and J ends lost 1 base and 2 bases respectively, with 8 bases between them. Study-wide results and caveats: Total T cell responses may have been underestimated by the TCR breadth and depth analyses. Vaccinees showed greater spike-specific TCR breadth than placebo recipients. Breadth measured for non-spike TCRs was similar across vaccine and placebo recipients.

The sample was peripheral blood, taken after recovery from COVID-19. The V and J genes are TRBV7-9 and TRBJ2-5; the D gene is possibly TRBD1 (6 bases). This TCR came from a human donor who had recovered from COVID-19. The CDR3 loop is CASSLERGQETQYF. In DNA, the CDR3 is TGTGCCAGCAGCTTAGAGAGGGGGCAAGAGACCCAGTACTTC.